This T cell receptor beta chain came from a study of CD8 T cells in Susac syndrome. Random-hexamer reverse transcription was applied to about 0.45 to 1 ug RNA. TCRdb recomputed calls from the immunoSEQ multiplex PCR reads with MiXCR, one row per CDR3 protein. The profile shows 400,000 to 550,000 distinct CDR3 sequences, approximately 89% of them singletons. The germline gives CDR1 SNHLY, CDR2 FYNNEI. This CDR3 comprises 12 residues. V lost 7 bases to trimming and J lost 4 bases, with 10 bases between them. This clonotype was observed a few times. The receptor was isolated from a human donor with multiple sclerosis. Sequences were obtained from CD8+ T cells from PBMCs. The chain links TRBV2 to TRBJ1-1; D uncertain. The CDR3 here is CASIPGGTEAFF. The CDR3 coding sequence is TGTGCCAGCATTCCGGGAGGCACTGAAGCTTTCTTT.